These 23 T cell receptor beta chains originate from one sample sequenced in a study of T-cell reconstitution after alpha-beta-depleted transplantation in children. It was with unique molecular identifiers that the TCRbeta library was prepared. TCRdb analysed the PCR reads with MiXCR anew, one entry per CDR3 protein. The sample has hundreds of thousands of distinct CDR3 sequences; roughly 13% are singletons. The sequences come from PBMCs, collected before TCRalphabeta/CD19-depleted stem cell transplant. These TCRs come from a girl under 10 years old with congenital amegakaryocytic thrombocytopenia, due to receive a stem cell transplant.

J is TRBJ2-3 and V is TRBV7-8, with D unresolved. This CDR3 spans 16 amino acids. V lost 5 bases and J 3 bases, leaving 18 bases between the germline ends. Per germline, CDR1 SGHVS and CDR2 FQNEAQ. Here the CDR3 DNA reads TGTGCCAGCAGCACAAAAGGGCGGAGCAGGACAGATACGCAGTATTTT. Encoded protein: CASSTKGRSRTDTQYF. Variable domain in full (rest from reference TRBV7-8 and TRBJ2-3): GAGVSQSPRYKVAKRGQDVALRCDPISGHVSLFWYQQALGQGPEFLTYFQNEAQLDKSGLPSDRFFAERPEGSVSTLKIQRTQQEDSAVYLCASSTKGRSRTDTQYFGPGTRLTVL.

This clonotype was picked up one time. A much larger clonotype is one base distant, so this may be a read error. This rearrangement joins TRBV12-3 or TRBV12-4 to TRBJ1-4, with D possibly being TRBD1 (5 bases). The CDR3 has 11 residues. CDR3 region: CASRSGTKLYF. CDR3 DNA sequence: TGTGCCAGCAGGTCCGGGACGAAACTGTATTTT.

This clonotype was found once. The chain combines TRBV6-1 with TRBJ1-5; no reliable D call. Germline V CDR1 and CDR2: MNHNS, SASEGT. This CDR3 has 17 residues. V lost 8 bases, J lost 0 bases, and 20 bases lay in between. The CDR3 protein is CASGNHGRVNSNQPQHF. The CDR3 DNA reads TGTGCCAGCGGGAATCATGGTAGAGTCAATAGCAATCAGCCCCAGCATTTT.

This clonotype came up many times. V usage is TRBV12-3 or TRBV12-4 and J usage is TRBJ2-1; 8 nucleotides match TRBD2. The CDR3 loop spans 16 amino acids. With 4 bases clipped from V and 0 bases from J, the junction kept 5 bases outside the gene matches. CDR3 in DNA: TGTGCCAGCAGTTCCCCAAGCGGGAGCTCCTACAATGAGCAGTTCTTC. It yields the protein CASSSPSGSSYNEQFF.

V is TRBV3-1 and J is TRBJ1-2, with TRBD1 matching 8 bases. Germline-derived CDR1 and CDR2 are LGHDT and YNNKEL (reference sequence). The V gene end was trimmed by 1 base and the J gene end by 8 bases; junction bases not matched to a gene: 12. This CDR3 comprises 16 residues. CDR3 protein: CASSQGGWQGALGYTF. CDR3 nucleotides: TGTGCCAGCAGCCAAGGAGGATGGCAGGGGGCGCTCGGCTACACCTTC.

Only a few counts were recorded for this clonotype. This chain links TRBV15 with TRBJ1-6; 10 bases align to TRBD1. Germline CDR1 LNHNV, CDR2 YYDKDF (reference sequence). V gave up 2 bases and J gave up 10 bases; unmatched junction bases: 5. CDR3 size: 15 residues. This chain's CDR3 is CATSRTGTGESPLHF. The CDR3 region has the DNA TGTGCCACCAGCAGAACCGGGACAGGGGAATCACCCCTCCACTTT.

This clonotype was picked up many times. V gene TRBV20-1 combines with J gene TRBJ1-1; 7 bases align to TRBD1. CDR3 length: 17 amino acids. Germline V gene sequence: CDR1 DFQATT, CDR2 SNEGSKA (reference sequence). The ends lost 3 bases at V and 2 bases at J; junction bases unmatched: 15. The CDR3 reads CSARISAGYRGNTEAFF. The CDR3 nucleotides read TGCAGTGCTAGGATTTCGGCAGGGTACAGGGGTAACACTGAAGCTTTCTTT.

This clonotype was observed at least ten times. The V gene is TRBV20-1, the J gene TRBJ1-1; no definite D call. This CDR3 region has 11 residues. Trimming took off 6 bases at V and 4 bases at J, with 9 bases between the two ends. Looked up from germline, CDR1 is DFQATT and CDR2 is SNEGSKA (reference sequence). CDR3 bases: TGCAGTGCCCCCATCGTCACTGAAGCTTTCTTT. Translation gives CSAPIVTEAFF.

In this sample, this clonotype turned up many times. This sequence joins TRBV11-2 and TRBJ2-5; TRBD1 matches 10 bases. From germline, CDR1 is SGHAT and CDR2 FQNNGV. The CDR3 runs to 15 residues. V lost 5 bases, J lost 4 bases, and 7 bases stayed unmatched. The CDR3 sequence is CASSPNDRGRETQYF. For the CDR3, the DNA is TGTGCCAGCAGCCCTAATGACAGGGGGCGAGAGACCCAGTACTTC.

V gene TRBV15 combines with J gene TRBJ2-7; 8 bases are a match to TRBD2. This CDR3 region has 17 residues. V trimming: 0 bases; J trimming: 6 bases; junction bases outside the gene matches: 13. Germline assignment: CDR1 LNHNV and CDR2 YYDKDF (reference sequence). CDR3 protein: CATSRETGPGLVFEQYF. The CDR3 DNA reads as TGTGCCACCAGCAGAGAAACAGGACCGGGACTAGTTTTCGAGCAGTACTTC.

The gene calls are TRBV20-1 and TRBJ2-5; 7 bases line up with TRBD2. The CDR3 runs 13 residues. J gave up 7 bases and V 1 base, and 6 bases lay outside the gene matches. CDR1 and CDR2 from the germline V gene are DFQATT and SNEGSKA (reference sequence). In DNA form, the CDR3 reads TGCAGTGCTAGAGTGGGGGGGATTGGGACCCAGTACTTC. Translated, it gives CSARVGGIGTQYF.

Concerning this clonotype: With a much larger clone just one base away, this may be a read error. The rearrangement uses TRBV20-1 and TRBJ2-4; 7 positions agree with TRBD1. J gave up 10 bases and V 4 bases, and 13 bases lay outside the gene matches. Per the germline V gene, CDR1 is DFQATT and CDR2 is SNEGSKA (reference sequence). The CDR3 is 14 amino acids. The CDR3 nucleotides are TGCAGTGCTATGCCGGCCGACAGGGTGGAGATTCAGTACTTC. It codes for CSAMPADRVEIQYF.

This rearrangement joins TRBV6-6 to TRBJ1-1; D is unclear. Per the germline V gene, CDR1 is MNHNY and CDR2 is SVGAGI (reference sequence). This CDR3 is 11 amino acids long. Trimming took off 5 bases at V and 6 bases at J, with 7 bases between the two ends. In DNA, the CDR3 is TGTGCCAGCAGTGAGGAGGCTGAAGCTTTCTTT. Protein product: CASSEEAEAFF.

This clonotype was observed at least ten times. The gene calls are TRBV4-1 and TRBJ1-6; D uncertain. The germline V gene has CDR1 MGHRA and CDR2 YSYEKL. This CDR3 has 15 residues. V lost 4 bases and J 7 bases, leaving 14 bases between the germline ends. The CDR3 DNA reads as TGCGCCAGCAGCCTTATAGCTCTCTTCAATTCACCCCTCCACTTT. Protein sequence: CASSLIALFNSPLHF.

There are many counts of this clonotype. The chain couples TRBV20-1 to TRBJ2-1, with D maybe TRBD1 (6 bases). The CDR3 length is 15 residues. V was pared by 8 bases and J by 6 bases, with 23 bases between. Per the germline V gene, CDR1 is DFQATT and CDR2 is SNEGSKA (reference sequence). This chain's CDR3 is CSLKPIRLQGNEQFF. The CDR3 DNA follows: TGCAGTCTGAAGCCCATCCGACTACAGGGCAATGAGCAGTTCTTC.

This clonotype came up a few times. This CDR3 is CASSLEPRVTRFMNTEAFF. In nucleotides, the CDR3 is TGTGCCAGCAGCTTAGAGCCCCGCGTCACCCGTTTCATGAACACTGAAGCTTTCTTT. The chain recombines TRBV11-2 with TRBJ1-1, with D unresolved. Deletions cut 0 bases from V and 0 bases from J, with 20 bases between. CDR1 SGHAT and CDR2 FQNNGV come from the germline V gene. The CDR3 runs to 19 residues.

This clonotype appeared a few times. The chain carries TRBV10-3 and TRBJ2-1, with 10 bases that match TRBD2. The CDR3 spans 14 residues. Unmatched junction bases numbered 7, after V lost 5 bases and J lost 9 bases. Germline V gene lookup returns CDR1 ENHRY and CDR2 SYGVKD. CDR3 amino acids: CAISSSGSPREQFF. In DNA, the CDR3 is TGTGCCATCAGTTCTAGCGGGAGTCCACGTGAGCAGTTCTTC.

The chain employs TRBV3-1 and TRBJ2-2; 12 bases fit TRBD2. CDR3 length equals 19 residues. Germline V gene sequence: CDR1 LGHDT, CDR2 YNNKEL (reference sequence). With 1 base clipped from V and 7 bases from J, the junction kept 13 bases outside the gene matches. CDR3 amino acids: CASSQVFSLAGGPGGELFF. The CDR3 DNA reads as TGTGCCAGCAGCCAAGTCTTCTCCCTAGCGGGAGGGCCTGGCGGGGAGCTGTTTTTT.

The chain joins TRBV2 to TRBJ2-2, with 7 positions matching TRBD1. The length of the CDR3 is 17 residues. The trim removed 6 bases at V and 0 bases at J, leaving 10 bases unmatched. The germline gives CDR1 SNHLY, CDR2 FYNNEI. CDR3 sequence reads: CASRVGQPLPNTGELFF. The CDR3 bases are TGTGCCAGCAGGGTGGGACAGCCTTTACCGAACACCGGGGAGCTGTTTTTT.

The rearrangement links TRBV28 to TRBJ2-3, with D possibly matching TRBD2 (6 bases). Trimming left V 5 bases short and J 2 bases short, with 23 bases between. Germline CDR1 is MDHEN and CDR2 is SYDVKM. There are 18 residues in the CDR3. CDR3 in amino acids: CASSPNPGSGSFTDTQYF. In DNA form, the CDR3 reads TGTGCCAGCAGTCCCAACCCGGGGAGCGGGTCTTTCACAGATACGCAGTATTTT.

This clonotype was seen many times. V gene TRBV28 combines with J gene TRBJ2-1; 12 nucleotides align to TRBD2. The CDR3 has 16 amino acids. Per the germline V gene, CDR1 is MDHEN and CDR2 is SYDVKM. Unmatched junction bases numbered 5, after V lost 3 bases and J lost 5 bases. CDR3 sequence (DNA): TGTGCCAGCAGTTTGCGACTAGCGGGAGACGACAATGAGCAGTTCTTC. This sequence encodes CASSLRLAGDDNEQFF. Full variable domain (missing parts from reference TRBV28 and TRBJ2-1): DVKVTQSSRYLVKRTGEKVFLECVQDMDHENMFWYRQDPGLGLRLIYFSYDVKMKEKGDIPEGYSVSREKKERFSLILESASTNQTSMYLCASSLRLAGDDNEQFFGPGTRLTVL.

The rearrangement links TRBV2 to TRBJ2-1; D is perhaps TRBD2 (5 bases). This CDR3 has 15 residues. The V gene lost 10 bases and the J gene lost 0 bases, with 16 bases spanning the gap. Germline V lookup: CDR1 SNHLY, CDR2 FYNNEI. CDR3 amino acids: CATSPTSSSYNEQFF. The DNA of the CDR3 is TGTGCCACCTCCCCCACTAGTTCCTCCTACAATGAGCAGTTCTTC. The full variable domain, in which reference TRBV2 and TRBJ2-1 provide the parts outside the CDR3, is EPEVTQTPSHQVTQMGQEVILRCVPISNHLYFYWYRQILGQKVEFLVSFYNNEISEKSEIFDDQFSVERPDGSNFTLKIRSTKLEDSAMYFCATSPTSSSYNEQFFGPGTRLTVL.

This chain links TRBV29-1 with TRBJ2-1; D not certain. The V end lost 2 bases, the J end lost 4 bases, and 9 bases lay between the germline ends. This CDR3 has 13 amino acids. CDR1 is SQVTM, CDR2 ANQGSEA, per germline. CDR3 nucleotide sequence: TGCAGCGTTGAACGCGGCATATACAATGAGCAGTTCTTC. It specifies CSVERGIYNEQFF.